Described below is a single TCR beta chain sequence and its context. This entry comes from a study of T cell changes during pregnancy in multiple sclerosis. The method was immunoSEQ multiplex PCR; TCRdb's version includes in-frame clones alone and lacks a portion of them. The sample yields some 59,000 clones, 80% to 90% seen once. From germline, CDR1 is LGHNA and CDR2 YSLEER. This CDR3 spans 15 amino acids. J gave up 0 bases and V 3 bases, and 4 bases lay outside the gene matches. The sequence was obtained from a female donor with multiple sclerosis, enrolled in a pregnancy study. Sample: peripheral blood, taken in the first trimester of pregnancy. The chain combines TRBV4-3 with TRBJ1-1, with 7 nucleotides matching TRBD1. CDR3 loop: CASSHRDRLNTEAFF. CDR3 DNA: TGCGCCAGCAGCCATCGGGACAGACTGAACACTGAAGCTTTCTTT.